This is a list of T cell receptor beta chains from one sample in a study of T cell responses to AZD1222 COVID-19 vaccine. Generated by immunoSEQ multiplex PCR, the TCRdb table keeps only in-frame clones and is missing some. The repertoire holds about 140,000 clones, approximately 90% seen once, with 2.5% to 3.5% in the top ten. The source material was peripheral blood, sampled on day 0 of AZD1222 vaccination. These receptors all stem from an adult in good health. CDR3s leave out the opening cysteine and the closing phenylalanine or tryptophan. Fields, in order: V gene, J gene, clone size, D gene, CDR3 protein. D genes are given only for firm matches. Some rows mark clone size as missing; the rest say once, few, many or name a class of expanded clone.

TRBV18	TRBJ2-7	-	-	ASSPLSRSSYEQY
TRBV5-4	TRBJ2-2	-	-	ASSLEWDNTGELF
TRBV28	TRBJ1-5	-	-	ASTAPLGWNNQPQH
TRBV14	TRBJ1-4	-	-	ASSPTWGDEKLF
TRBV5-1	TRBJ1-2	-	TRBD1	ASSVRDSSNYGYT
TRBV2	TRBJ1-1	-	-	ASSGGTPGNTEAF
TRBV6-5	TRBJ2-7	-	-	ASSYDQRNEQY
TRBV27	TRBJ2-1	-	TRBD2	ASSPRLASYNEQF
TRBV24-1	TRBJ1-1	-	TRBD1	ATSDSTPGQGMNTEAF
TRBV28	TRBJ1-1	-	-	ASSGSTYMNTEAF
TRBV9	TRBJ2-5	-	-	ASSVGSSLETQY
TRBV2	TRBJ1-1	-	-	ASTREMDTEAF
TRBV4-2	TRBJ2-2	-	-	ASSQEWGRGELF
TRBV11-3	TRBJ1-1	-	TRBD1	ASSATGTGGTEAF
TRBV6-5	TRBJ2-6	-	-	ASTPDPSGANVLT
TRBV12-3/TRBV12-4	TRBJ2-7	-	-	ASSYEGSYEQY
TRBV3-1/TRBV3-2	TRBJ1-6	-	TRBD1	ASSQDPRGQENSPLH
TRBV7-8	TRBJ2-1	once	-	ASSASYNEQF
TRBV6-5	TRBJ2-2	once	TRBD2	ASAGLADHGELF
TRBV19	TRBJ1-1	-	-	ASSKGRTITDTEAF
TRBV7-2	TRBJ1-1	-	-	ASSLPPGRDTEAF
TRBV5-1	TRBJ1-5	-	-	ASSLGIGGQPQH
TRBV7-2	TRBJ1-3	-	-	ASSLLGTNSGNTIY
TRBV2	TRBJ2-7	once	TRBD1	ASTGQGGSYEQY
TRBV5-8	TRBJ2-3	-	TRBD1	ASILQGQGADTQY
TRBV6-4	TRBJ2-6	-	-	ASSSGSGANVLT
TRBV5-1	TRBJ2-7	-	TRBD2	ASSQPTRTSGRYEQY
TRBV2	TRBJ1-2	-	TRBD1	ARGQGEDYGYT
TRBV6-1	TRBJ2-1	-	TRBD2	ASSEGLAGKQF
TRBV6-4	TRBJ2-1	-	TRBD2	ASSRLAGGGDEQF
TRBV19	TRBJ2-3	-	TRBD2	ASSSTGGPPDTQY
TRBV12-5	TRBJ1-5	once	-	ASGPQSGGWNQPQH
TRBV19	TRBJ1-1	-	-	ATSVGRGTEAF
TRBV5-1	TRBJ2-7	-	-	ASSLAKDEQY
TRBV28	TRBJ1-2	-	-	ASSLTGYGYT
TRBV9	TRBJ2-3	-	-	ASSVGTDTQY
TRBV24-1	TRBJ2-3	once	-	ATSSRAVTDTQY
TRBV4-2	TRBJ1-1	-	-	ASSQVGLPQNTEAF
TRBV11-3	TRBJ2-1	-	TRBD2	ASSLRLAGEGEQF
TRBV7-9	TRBJ2-1	-	TRBD2	ASSHLAGGVNEQF
TRBV6-5	TRBJ1-5	-	-	ASMVNRHSNQPQH
TRBV5-5	TRBJ2-3	-	-	ASSLSRLGISTDTQY
TRBV15	TRBJ2-7	-	-	ATSKRKPYEQY
TRBV15	TRBJ1-5	-	-	ATSQAVGGQPQH
TRBV10-3	TRBJ2-7	-	TRBD1	AISPDRAPYEQY
TRBV5-4	TRBJ1-2	-	-	ASSRTEGYGYT
TRBV7-2	TRBJ1-5	-	TRBD1	ASSSNAGGDQPQH
TRBV6-6	TRBJ2-3	-	TRBD1	ASSNRGPGQGKY
TRBV11-2	TRBJ2-2	-	-	ASSLISGNTGELF
TRBV10-1	TRBJ2-7	-	-	ASSESQFPYEQY
TRBV25-1	TRBJ2-1	-	-	ASSLAGPYEQF
TRBV27	TRBJ2-3	-	TRBD2	ASSSTSGAGDTQY
TRBV14	TRBJ1-2	-	-	ASSPSGGGYT
TRBV29-1	TRBJ1-4	-	-	SVGGPNEKLF
TRBV4-3	TRBJ1-3	-	TRBD1	ASSLKRGQGSLSGNTIY
TRBV18	TRBJ2-2	-	TRBD1	ASSPTGFPGELF
TRBV2	TRBJ1-6	-	TRBD1	ATYLQGAASPLH
TRBV2	TRBJ1-2	-	-	ASIPGGYGYT